These 15 T cell receptor beta chains originate from one sample sequenced in a study of shared clonotypes between healthy human individuals. Clones were read by immunoSEQ multiplex PCR, and TCRdb kept only the in-frame ones, dropping some. The sample consists of over 750,000 clones, about 96% of them appearing once. Terminally differentiated effector memory CD45RA+ cells were excluded from the naive CD8 cells, which were CD45RO-negative and positively selected for CCR7. Sequencing was performed on naive CD8+ T cells sorted from blood. The receptors were sampled from a young man in good health.

Turning to this clone: The sample contains more than one DNA sequence encoding this CDR3. V is TRBV9 and J is TRBJ2-7; 7 bases line up with TRBD2. V lost 0 bases and J lost 5; bases outside the gene matches: 8. The CDR3 is made up of 15 amino acids. The germline V gene encodes CDR1 SGDLS and CDR2 YYNGEE. Here the CDR3 DNA reads TGTGCCAGCAGCGTAGGTCTTCTTGCGGGAGACGAGCAGTACTTC. Protein sequence: CASSVGLLAGDEQYF.

The chain uses TRBV7-6 and TRBJ2-7; 8 bases agree with TRBD2. Germline CDR1 SGHVS, CDR2 FNYEAQ. The CDR3 extends over 16 amino acids. V trimming: 1 base; J trimming: 3 bases; junction bases outside the gene matches: 8. As DNA, the CDR3 is TGTGCCAGCAGCTTAGTGGCAGCGGGAGCGTACTACGAGCAGTACTTC. Protein product: CASSLVAAGAYYEQYF.

CDR3 region: CASREDRVNYEQYF. The CDR3 nucleotides read TGTGCCAGCAGGGAGGACAGGGTAAACTACGAGCAGTACTTC. The rearrangement uses TRBV6-1 and TRBJ2-7, with 8 nucleotides matching TRBD1. CDR3 length equals 14 residues. Losses at the gene ends were 6 bases for V and 3 bases for J; bases not matched to a gene: 7. Germline V gene sequence: CDR1 MNHNS, CDR2 SASEGT.

The CDR3 protein is CASSSTGSVRNEQFF. Here the CDR3 DNA reads TGTGCCAGCAGCTCGACAGGGTCGGTAAGGAATGAGCAGTTCTTC. The rearrangement links TRBV7-9 to TRBJ2-1; 7 bases line up with TRBD1. This CDR3 region has 15 residues. Germline trimming cut 4 bases from V and 7 bases from J; bases unmatched to any gene: 10. Germline V gives CDR1 SEHNR, CDR2 FQNEAQ (reference sequence). Supplemented by reference TRBV7-9 and TRBJ2-1, the full variable domain reads DTGVSQNPRHKITKRGQNVTFRCDPISEHNRLYWYRQTLGQGPEFLTYFQNEAQLEKSRLLSDRFSAERPKGSFSTLEIQRTEQGDSAMYLCASSSTGSVRNEQFFGPGTRLTVL.

This clone appeared once. This rearrangement joins TRBV29-1 to TRBJ2-7; no reliable D call. The ends were cut back, 4 bases at V and 7 bases at J, with 14 bases in the middle. The CDR3 contains 12 residues. Germline CDR1 is SQVTM and CDR2 is ANQGSEA. In DNA, the CDR3 is TGCAGCGTTGTGGGTTCTGAAGGGGAGCAGTACTTC. Protein sequence: CSVVGSEGEQYF.

The chain carries TRBV4-1 and TRBJ2-5; D not resolved. V lost 3 bases and J 2 bases, leaving 4 bases between the germline ends. The germline V gene encodes CDR1 MGHRA and CDR2 YSYEKL. This CDR3 has 12 residues. The CDR3 loop reads CASSHLQETQYF. In DNA, the CDR3 is TGCGCCAGCAGCCATCTTCAAGAGACCCAGTACTTC.

The genes are TRBV7-9 and TRBJ2-2, with 10 nucleotides matching TRBD2. The CDR3 runs to 18 residues. V gave up 2 bases and J gave up 4 bases; unmatched junction bases: 10. Germline V gene lookup returns CDR1 SEHNR and CDR2 FQNEAQ (reference sequence). The CDR3 DNA reads TGTGCCAGCAGCTTAACTGACCTTAAGCGGGAGGGCACCGGGGAGCTGTTTTTT. Encoded protein: CASSLTDLKREGTGELFF.

This clone was counted once. This sequence joins TRBV4-1 and TRBJ1-2; D might be TRBD1 (5 bases). The CDR3 spans 15 residues. The germline V and J ends were trimmed by 0 bases and 5 bases, with 13 bases remaining between them. The V gene's germline CDR1 is MGHRA and CDR2 YSYEKL. This CDR3 reads CASSQEGRIGYGYTF. In DNA form, the CDR3 reads TGCGCCAGCAGCCAAGAGGGGCGGATCGGGTATGGCTACACCTTC.

This clone was counted a single time. The CDR3 region has the DNA TGTGCCAGCAGCTTACTAGACAGCGCGAATGAGCAGTTCTTC. Its protein product is CASSLLDSANEQFF. The V gene is TRBV5-6, the J gene TRBJ2-1; D possibly matches TRBD1 or TRBD2 (5 bases each). The CDR3 covers 14 residues. V lost 2 bases and J lost 7, with 13 bases in between. Germline CDR1 SGHDT, CDR2 YYEEEE.

The CDR3 nucleotides read TGTGCCACCAGCAGCGGACAGGGATACGGTTCCTACGAGCAGTACTTC. Translated, it gives CATSSGQGYGSYEQYF. The chain carries TRBV15 and TRBJ2-7; the match to TRBD1 covers 8 bases. The junction had 8 bases not matched to a gene; V was cut back by 3 bases and J by 1 base. Germline V CDR1 and CDR2: LNHNV, YYDKDF (reference sequence). This CDR3 region has 16 residues.

The J gene is TRBJ1-2, the V gene TRBV7-8; no definite D call. This CDR3 spans 19 amino acids. V was cut by 0 bases and J by 0 bases, with 20 bases left in between. From germline, CDR1 is SGHVS and CDR2 FQNEAQ. CDR3 sequence: CASSLASGQTTYPNYGYTF. The CDR3 DNA reads as TGTGCCAGCAGCTTAGCGTCCGGGCAGACCACTTACCCTAACTATGGCTACACCTTC.

This sequence joins TRBV5-5 and TRBJ1-2; tentatively, D is TRBD1 (6 bases). V lost 2 bases to trimming and J lost 4 bases, with 18 bases between them. The germline gives CDR1 SGHKS, CDR2 YYEKEE (reference sequence). There are 16 residues in the CDR3. The CDR3 here is CASSFHPGAKGYGYTF. The DNA for the CDR3 is TGTGCCAGCAGCTTTCACCCAGGGGCAAAGGGCTATGGCTACACCTTC.

J is TRBJ2-1 and V is TRBV10-3, with 7 bases fitting TRBD2. V lost 3 bases, J lost 6 bases, and 2 bases stayed unmatched. This CDR3 contains 13 residues. The germline V gene has CDR1 ENHRY and CDR2 SYGVKD. The CDR3 here is CAISDGRSNEQFF. In nucleotides, the CDR3 is TGTGCCATCAGTGACGGGAGGAGCAATGAGCAGTTCTTC.

The chain recombines TRBV6-1 with TRBJ1-2, with D unresolved. V was trimmed by 8 bases and J by 2 bases, leaving 15 bases between them. Germline V gives CDR1 MNHNS, CDR2 SASEGT. The CDR3 is 14 residues long. This chain's CDR3 is CASPSPGPNYGYTF. CDR3 bases: TGTGCCAGCCCCTCCCCGGGCCCCAACTATGGCTACACCTTC.

This sequence joins TRBV9 and TRBJ1-5; perhaps TRBD1 as D (5 bases). Per the germline V gene, CDR1 is SGDLS and CDR2 is YYNGEE. Trimming left V 0 bases short and J 4 bases short, with 14 bases between. The CDR3 is made up of 16 amino acids. The CDR3 region is CASSVGNPGGNQPQHF. DNA for the CDR3: TGTGCCAGCAGCGTAGGGAACCCGGGGGGTAATCAGCCCCAGCATTTT.